At least ten counts were recorded for the clone carrying this TCR beta chain. Its antigen is currently unknown. The data derive from a study of T cells in Graves' hyperthyroidism and ophthalmopathy. Study outcomes and limitations: A model of 13 V-J pairs discriminated ophthalmopathy from stable hyperthyroidism. Most thyroid clonotypes that were expanded above 0.001 also turned up in blood.

Clinical Activity Scores of at least 3, NOSPECS grades of at least 4 and durations under 3 months characterized ophthalmopathy patients. Researchers amplified the TCR beta CDR3 regions from RNA transcripts. HTBI primers were employed in a first-round RT-PCR of the TCR CDR3. TCRdb reprocessed the multiplex PCR reads via MiXCR and lists one record per CDR3 protein. The table includes 300,000 to 450,000 distinct CDR3 sequences, under 20% detected once. The CDR3 sequence is 15 residues long. Per germline, CDR1 MRHNA and CDR2 SNTAGT. The junction had 6 bases not matched to a gene; V was cut back by 0 bases and J by 10 bases.

This rearrangement joins TRBV6-4 to TRBJ2-1, with TRBD2 identical over 10 bases. This receptor was obtained from a man younger than 30 with Graves' ophthalmopathy. The specimen sequenced was blood. CDR3 region: CASSDSSGGAREQFF. CDR3 in DNA: TGTGCCAGCAGTGACTCAAGCGGGGGGGCCAGAGAGCAGTTCTTC.